This T cell receptor (beta chain) was observed in a study of Graves' ophthalmopathy and Graves' hyperthyroidism. Exclusion applied to patients with other autoimmune diseases, uncontrolled infections, pregnancy or lactation. The diagnosis was founded upon clinical symptoms, serum thyroxine, TRAb, thyroid ultrasound and orbital computed tomography. Germline V CDR1 and CDR2: DFQATT, SNEGSKA (reference sequence). CDR3 length equals 14 residues. The study, taken as a whole, reports: The study's model predicted ophthalmopathy progression at about 71% sensitivity and 72% to 85% specificity. The 13-signature model separated ophthalmopathy from stable hyperthyroidism at over 85% sensitivity and around 81% specificity.

Investigators amplified TCR beta CDR3 regions from RNA transcripts. Second-round multiplex PCR followed a first-round RT-PCR using HTBI primers. Each CDR3 protein gets one entry after TCRdb re-called the multiplex PCR reads with MiXCR. Of a few hundred thousand distinct CDR3 sequences in the sample, under 45% were seen once. Concerning this clonotype itself: What it binds is not known. A much bigger clone sits one base away, suggesting this may be a read error.

J is TRBJ1-5 and V is TRBV20-1, with TRBD1 identical over 7 bases. The source material was peripheral blood or thyroid tissue (not recorded which). The receptor was derived from an adult man with Graves' hyperthyroidism. CDR3 amino acids: CSARDRSVFEPQNF. CDR3 nucleotides: TGCAGTGCCAGGGACAGATCCGTCTTTGAGCCCCAGAATTTT.